This is a list of T cell receptor beta chains from one sample in a study of blood T cell repertoires in COVID-19. The assay was immunoSEQ multiplex PCR, and TCRdb's table has in-frame clones only and misses some. Of approximately 110,000 clones listed, 80% to 90% are singletons. The material sequenced was peripheral blood. Source of these receptors: a woman between 50 and 59 years old with active or convalescent COVID-19. Each CDR3 is given with its conserved first and last residue. The D gene is left open where the match is weak. Rows may omit the clone size; those that give it use once, few, many or a size class.

abundance: -
v_gene: TRBV5-4
j_gene: TRBJ2-1
d_gene: TRBD2
CDR3aa: CASSPGTSGANEQFF
CDR3nt: TGTGCCAGCAGTCCCGGGACTAGCGGAGCCAATGAGCAGTTCTTC

abundance: -
v_gene: TRBV28
j_gene: TRBJ1-1
d_gene: TRBD1
CDR3aa: CASSFTRGYGEAFF
CDR3nt: TGTGCCAGCAGTTTTACCAGGGGGTATGGTGAAGCTTTCTTT

abundance: -
v_gene: TRBV12-3/TRBV12-4
j_gene: TRBJ1-1
d_gene: -
CDR3aa: CASSSRSTEAFF
CDR3nt: TGTGCCAGCAGTTCTCGGAGCACTGAAGCTTTCTTT

abundance: few
v_gene: TRBV18
j_gene: TRBJ2-3
d_gene: -
CDR3aa: CASSPPFSATMDTQYF
CDR3nt: TGTGCCAGCTCACCACCTTTCTCCGCTACGATGGATACGCAGTATTTT

abundance: -
v_gene: TRBV10-3
j_gene: TRBJ2-3
d_gene: -
CDR3aa: CAISESGRMDTQYF
CDR3nt: TGTGCCATCAGTGAGTCGGGGAGGATGGATACGCAGTATTTT

abundance: -
v_gene: TRBV6-5
j_gene: TRBJ1-1
d_gene: -
CDR3aa: CASSYNFRDTEAFF
CDR3nt: TGTGCCAGCAGTTACAACTTTCGAGACACTGAAGCTTTCTTT

abundance: -
v_gene: TRBV10-3
j_gene: TRBJ1-6
d_gene: -
CDR3aa: CAISEGQGGSPLHF
CDR3nt: TGTGCCATCAGTGAAGGGCAGGGAGGGTCACCCCTCCACTTT

abundance: -
v_gene: TRBV30
j_gene: TRBJ2-7
d_gene: -
CDR3aa: CAWNPILTSYEQYF
CDR3nt: TGTGCCTGGAACCCCATACTAACATCCTACGAGCAGTACTTC

abundance: few
v_gene: TRBV6-5
j_gene: TRBJ2-2
d_gene: TRBD1
CDR3aa: CASTNPGQYPGELFF
CDR3nt: TGTGCCAGCACTAATCCGGGACAGTATCCCGGGGAGCTGTTTTTT

abundance: once
v_gene: TRBV19
j_gene: TRBJ1-2
d_gene: TRBD1
CDR3aa: CASRQGTALANYGYTF
CDR3nt: TGTGCCAGTAGACAAGGGACAGCCTTAGCTAACTATGGCTACACCTTC

abundance: -
v_gene: TRBV11-2
j_gene: TRBJ2-2
d_gene: TRBD2
CDR3aa: CASSRGTRAAGELFF
CDR3nt: TGTGCCAGCAGCAGAGGGACTAGGGCGGCCGGGGAGCTGTTTTTT

abundance: -
v_gene: TRBV6-5
j_gene: TRBJ1-6
d_gene: -
CDR3aa: CASRRGEMISPLHF
CDR3nt: TGTGCCAGCAGGCGCGGGGAGATGATTTCACCCCTCCACTTT

abundance: -
v_gene: TRBV7-7
j_gene: TRBJ2-7
d_gene: -
CDR3aa: CASSPEQGYEQYF
CDR3nt: TGTGCTAGCAGCCCCGAACAGGGATACGAGCAGTACTTC

abundance: -
v_gene: TRBV30
j_gene: TRBJ2-7
d_gene: TRBD2
CDR3aa: CAWTPGLAGTYEQYF
CDR3nt: TGTGCCTGGACCCCGGGACTAGCGGGGACCTACGAGCAGTACTTC

abundance: -
v_gene: TRBV28
j_gene: TRBJ2-7
d_gene: TRBD2
CDR3aa: CASSFSGGREKQYF
CDR3nt: TGTGCCAGCAGTTTCAGCGGGGGGAGGGAAAAGCAGTACTTC

abundance: -
v_gene: TRBV19
j_gene: TRBJ2-5
d_gene: -
CDR3aa: CASSPGTPETQYF
CDR3nt: TGTGCCAGTAGTCCAGGGACTCCAGAGACCCAGTACTTC